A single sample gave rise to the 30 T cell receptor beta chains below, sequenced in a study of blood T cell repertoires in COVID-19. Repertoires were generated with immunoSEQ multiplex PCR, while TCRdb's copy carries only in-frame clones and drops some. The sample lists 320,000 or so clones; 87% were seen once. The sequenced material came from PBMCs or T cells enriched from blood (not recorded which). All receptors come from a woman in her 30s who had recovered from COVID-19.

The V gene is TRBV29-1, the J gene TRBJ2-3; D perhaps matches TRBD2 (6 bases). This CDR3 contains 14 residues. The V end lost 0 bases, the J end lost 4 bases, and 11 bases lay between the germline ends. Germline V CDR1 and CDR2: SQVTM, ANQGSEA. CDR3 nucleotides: TGCAGCGTTGAAGAAAGGACTAACCCAGATACGCAGTATTTT. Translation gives CSVEERTNPDTQYF.

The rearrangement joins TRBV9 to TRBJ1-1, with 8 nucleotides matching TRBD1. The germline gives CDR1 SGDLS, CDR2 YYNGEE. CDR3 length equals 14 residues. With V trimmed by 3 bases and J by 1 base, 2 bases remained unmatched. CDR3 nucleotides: TGTGCCAGCAGCGGAACAGGGGGGAACACTGAAGCTTTCTTT. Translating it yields CASSGTGGNTEAFF.

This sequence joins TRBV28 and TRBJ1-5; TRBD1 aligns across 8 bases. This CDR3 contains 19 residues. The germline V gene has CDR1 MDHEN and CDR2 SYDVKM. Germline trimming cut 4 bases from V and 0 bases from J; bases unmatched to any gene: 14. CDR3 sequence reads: CASSSTSGQALYSNQPQHF. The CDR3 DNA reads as TGTGCCAGCAGTTCCACCTCGGGACAGGCCTTATATAGCAATCAGCCCCAGCATTTT.

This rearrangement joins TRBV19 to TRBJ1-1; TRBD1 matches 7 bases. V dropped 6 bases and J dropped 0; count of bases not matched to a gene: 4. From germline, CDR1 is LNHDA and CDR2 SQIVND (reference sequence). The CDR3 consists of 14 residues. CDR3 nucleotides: TGTGCCAGTAGCGAGACAGGGATGAACACTGAAGCTTTCTTT. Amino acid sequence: CASSETGMNTEAFF.

The CDR3 DNA reads as TGTGCCAGCAGTCCTCTCAGACAGGGCCTCTCCTACGAGCAGTACTTC. Protein product: CASSPLRQGLSYEQYF. The chain links TRBV21-1 to TRBJ2-7; no DNA check was done on the table's D call, TRBD1. TRBV21-1 is assigned pseudogene status. The CDR3 contains 16 residues.

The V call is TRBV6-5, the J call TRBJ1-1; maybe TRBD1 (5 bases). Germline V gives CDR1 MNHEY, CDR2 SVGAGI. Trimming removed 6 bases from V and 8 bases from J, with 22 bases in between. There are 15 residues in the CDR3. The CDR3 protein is CASSPGRVGQGEAFF. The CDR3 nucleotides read TGTGCCAGCAGCCCAGGCAGGGTTGGGCAAGGGGAAGCTTTCTTT.

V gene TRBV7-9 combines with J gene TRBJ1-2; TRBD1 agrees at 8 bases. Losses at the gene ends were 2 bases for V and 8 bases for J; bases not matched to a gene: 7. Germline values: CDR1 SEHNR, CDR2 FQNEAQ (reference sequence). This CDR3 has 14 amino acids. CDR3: CASSLNKGTGGYTF. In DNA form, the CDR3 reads TGTGCCAGCAGCTTAAATAAGGGGACAGGAGGCTACACCTTC.

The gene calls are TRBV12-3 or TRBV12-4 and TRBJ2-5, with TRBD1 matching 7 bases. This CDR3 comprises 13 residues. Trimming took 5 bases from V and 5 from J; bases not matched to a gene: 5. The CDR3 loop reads CASSRDSRETQYF. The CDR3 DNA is TGTGCCAGCAGTCGGGACAGCCGGGAGACCCAGTACTTC.

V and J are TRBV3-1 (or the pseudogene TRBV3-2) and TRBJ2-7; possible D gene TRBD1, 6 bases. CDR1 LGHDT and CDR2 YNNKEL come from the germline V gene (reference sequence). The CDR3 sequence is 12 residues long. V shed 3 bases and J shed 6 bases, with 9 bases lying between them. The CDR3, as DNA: TGTGCCAGCAGCCAGGGACACGGCGAGCAGTACTTC. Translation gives CASSQGHGEQYF.

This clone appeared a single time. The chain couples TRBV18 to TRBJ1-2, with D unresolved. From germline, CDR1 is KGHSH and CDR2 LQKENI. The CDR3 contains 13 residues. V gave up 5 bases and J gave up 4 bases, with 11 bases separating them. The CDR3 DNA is TGTGCCAGCTCAGGAGTAGGGAGCTATGGCTACACCTTC. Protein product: CASSGVGSYGYTF.

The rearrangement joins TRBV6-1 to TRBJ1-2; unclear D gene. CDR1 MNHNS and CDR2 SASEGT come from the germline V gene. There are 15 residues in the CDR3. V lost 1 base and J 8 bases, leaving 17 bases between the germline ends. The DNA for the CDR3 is TGTGCCAGCAGTGAAGTTTCAGGTCCGGGGTGGGGCTACACCTTC. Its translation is CASSEVSGPGWGYTF.

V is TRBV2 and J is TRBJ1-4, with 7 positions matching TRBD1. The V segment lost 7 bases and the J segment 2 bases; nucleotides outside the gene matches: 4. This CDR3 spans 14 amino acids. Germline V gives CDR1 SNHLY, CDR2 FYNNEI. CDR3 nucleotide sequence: TGTGCCAGCAAAGAGGGACAGACTAATGAAAAACTGTTTTTT. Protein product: CASKEGQTNEKLFF.

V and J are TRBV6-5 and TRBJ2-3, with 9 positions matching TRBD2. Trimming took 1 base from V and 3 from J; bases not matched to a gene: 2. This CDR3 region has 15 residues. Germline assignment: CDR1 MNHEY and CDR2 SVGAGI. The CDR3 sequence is CASSYLSGGTDTQYF. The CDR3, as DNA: TGTGCCAGCAGTTACTTAAGCGGGGGGACAGATACGCAGTATTTT.

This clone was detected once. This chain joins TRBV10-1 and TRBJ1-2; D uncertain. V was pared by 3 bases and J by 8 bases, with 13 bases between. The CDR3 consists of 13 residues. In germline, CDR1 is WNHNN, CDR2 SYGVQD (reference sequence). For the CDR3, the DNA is TGCGCCAGCAGTGACGGGGTTCCGGGAGGCTACACCTTC. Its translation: CASSDGVPGGYTF.

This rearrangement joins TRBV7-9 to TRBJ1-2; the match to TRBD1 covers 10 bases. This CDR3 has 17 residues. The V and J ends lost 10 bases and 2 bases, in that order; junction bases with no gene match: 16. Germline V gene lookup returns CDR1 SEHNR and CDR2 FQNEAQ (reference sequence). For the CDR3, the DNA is TGTGCCATAACCCCCCAGGACAGGGGGGATTTGAACTATGGCTACACCTTC. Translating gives CAITPQDRGDLNYGYTF.

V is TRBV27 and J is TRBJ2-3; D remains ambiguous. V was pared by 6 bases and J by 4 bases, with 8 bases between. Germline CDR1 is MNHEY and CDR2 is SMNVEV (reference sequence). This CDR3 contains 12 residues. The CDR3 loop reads CASSPIPDTQYF. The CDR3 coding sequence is TGTGCCAGCAGCCCCATCCCAGATACGCAGTATTTT.

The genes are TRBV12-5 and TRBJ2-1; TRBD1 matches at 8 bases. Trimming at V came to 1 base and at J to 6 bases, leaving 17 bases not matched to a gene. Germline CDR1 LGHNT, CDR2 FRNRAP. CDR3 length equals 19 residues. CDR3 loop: CASGLATRGRDRIFNEQFF. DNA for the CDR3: TGTGCTAGTGGTTTGGCAACGCGTGGTCGGGACAGGATCTTCAATGAGCAGTTCTTC.

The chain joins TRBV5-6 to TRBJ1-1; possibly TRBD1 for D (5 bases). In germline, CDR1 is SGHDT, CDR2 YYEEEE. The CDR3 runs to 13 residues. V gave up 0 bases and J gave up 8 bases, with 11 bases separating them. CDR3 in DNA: TGTGCCAGCAGCTTGGGGGTCGCAGGGGAAGCTTTCTTT. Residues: CASSLGVAGEAFF.

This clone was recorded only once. CDR3: CAVYRGVYGNQPQHF. CDR3 coding DNA: TGTGCCGTTTACAGGGGCGTCTACGGCAATCAGCCCCAGCATTTT. V usage is TRBV6-5 and J usage is TRBJ1-5, with 7 positions matching TRBD1. The germline CDR1 and CDR2 sequences are MNHEY and SVGAGI. V was pared by 11 bases and J by 2 bases, with 12 bases of the junction left unmatched. This CDR3 contains 15 residues.

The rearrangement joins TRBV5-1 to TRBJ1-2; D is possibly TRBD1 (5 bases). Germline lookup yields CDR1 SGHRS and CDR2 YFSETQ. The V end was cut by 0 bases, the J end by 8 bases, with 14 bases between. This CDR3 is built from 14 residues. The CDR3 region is CASSLAQGSEGYTF. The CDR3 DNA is TGCGCCAGCAGCTTGGCCCAGGGTAGTGAGGGCTACACCTTC.

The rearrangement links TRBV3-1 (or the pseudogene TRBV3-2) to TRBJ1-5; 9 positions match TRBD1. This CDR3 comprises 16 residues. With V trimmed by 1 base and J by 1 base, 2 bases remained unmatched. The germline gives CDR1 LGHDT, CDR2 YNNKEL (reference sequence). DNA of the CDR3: TGTGCCAGCAGCCAAGGAGGGACAGGGAGCAATCAGCCCCAGCATTTT. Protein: CASSQGGTGSNQPQHF.

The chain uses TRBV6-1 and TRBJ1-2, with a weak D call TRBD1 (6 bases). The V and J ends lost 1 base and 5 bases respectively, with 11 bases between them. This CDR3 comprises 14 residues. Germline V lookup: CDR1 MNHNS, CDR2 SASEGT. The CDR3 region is CASSEGVGAYGYTF. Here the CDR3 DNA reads TGTGCCAGCAGTGAAGGGGTGGGGGCTTATGGCTACACCTTC.

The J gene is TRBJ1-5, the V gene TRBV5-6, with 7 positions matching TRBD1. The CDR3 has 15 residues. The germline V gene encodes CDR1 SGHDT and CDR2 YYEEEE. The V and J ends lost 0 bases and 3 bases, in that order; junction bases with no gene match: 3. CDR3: CASSLGGGPNQPQHF. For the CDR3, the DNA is TGTGCCAGCAGCTTGGGAGGGGGCCCCAATCAGCCCCAGCATTTT.

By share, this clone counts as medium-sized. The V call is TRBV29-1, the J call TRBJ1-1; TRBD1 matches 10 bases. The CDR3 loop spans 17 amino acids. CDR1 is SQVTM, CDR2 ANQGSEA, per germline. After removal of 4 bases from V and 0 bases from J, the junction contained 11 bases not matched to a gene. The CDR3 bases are TGCAGCGTTGTGAATCTGGGACAGGGGTATTTGAACACTGAAGCTTTCTTT. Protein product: CSVVNLGQGYLNTEAFF.

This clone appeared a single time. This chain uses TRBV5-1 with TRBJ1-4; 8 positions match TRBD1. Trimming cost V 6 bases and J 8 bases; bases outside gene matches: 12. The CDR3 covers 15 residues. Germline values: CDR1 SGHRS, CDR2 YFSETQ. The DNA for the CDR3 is TGCGCCAGCAAAGGTGCAGGGGGCATTGGCGAAAAACTGTTTTTT. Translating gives CASKGAGGIGEKLFF.

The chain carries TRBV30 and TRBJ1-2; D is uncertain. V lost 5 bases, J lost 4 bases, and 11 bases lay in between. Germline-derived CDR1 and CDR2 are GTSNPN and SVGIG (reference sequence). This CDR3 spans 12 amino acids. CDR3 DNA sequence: TGTGCCTGGGGGGAGGGTGGCTATGGCTACACCTTC. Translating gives CAWGEGGYGYTF.

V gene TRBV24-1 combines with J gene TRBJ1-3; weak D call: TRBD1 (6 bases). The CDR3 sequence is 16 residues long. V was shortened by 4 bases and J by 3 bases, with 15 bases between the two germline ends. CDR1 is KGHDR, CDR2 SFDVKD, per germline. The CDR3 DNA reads TGTGCCACCAGTGACGGACAGCCAGGTAGTGGAAACACCATATATTTT. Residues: CATSDGQPGSGNTIYF.

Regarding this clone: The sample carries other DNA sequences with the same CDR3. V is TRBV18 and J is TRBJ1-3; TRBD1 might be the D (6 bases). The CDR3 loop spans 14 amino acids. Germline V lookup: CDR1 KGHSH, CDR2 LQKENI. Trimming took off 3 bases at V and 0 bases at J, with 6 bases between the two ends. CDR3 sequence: CASSPTGSGNTIYF. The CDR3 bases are TGTGCCAGCTCACCGACAGGCTCTGGAAACACCATATATTTT.

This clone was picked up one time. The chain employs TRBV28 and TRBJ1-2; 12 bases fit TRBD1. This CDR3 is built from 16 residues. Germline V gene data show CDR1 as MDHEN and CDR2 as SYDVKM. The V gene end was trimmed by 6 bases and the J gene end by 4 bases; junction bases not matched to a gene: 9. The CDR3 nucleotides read TGTGCCAGCAGGTCTCCGGGACAGGGGGCGGGCTATGGCTACACCTTC. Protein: CASRSPGQGAGYGYTF.

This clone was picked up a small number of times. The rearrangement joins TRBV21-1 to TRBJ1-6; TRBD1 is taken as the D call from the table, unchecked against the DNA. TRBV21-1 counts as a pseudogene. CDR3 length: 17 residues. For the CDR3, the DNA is TGTGCCAGCGGCGACATTCGCCCGAGCTCCTATAATTCACCCCTCCACTTT. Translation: CASGDIRPSSYNSPLHF.